The clone carrying this TCR beta chain turned up a few times. Its matching antigen is unknown. The germline CDR1 and CDR2 sequences are KGHDR and SFDVKD. This CDR3 is 16 amino acids long. The V and J ends lost 0 bases and 2 bases, in that order; junction bases with no gene match: 2. Authors of the study amplified TCR beta CDR3 regions from RNA transcripts. The HTBI set primed first-round TCR CDR3 RT-PCR. Each CDR3 protein is one row after TCRdb ran MiXCR on the multiplex PCR reads. The sample gives a few hundred thousand distinct CDR3 sequences, about 20% of which show up once; 64% is in the top ten. A Clinical Activity Score of at least 3, a NOSPECS grade of at least 4 and a duration under 3 months were recorded in the ophthalmopathy patients. Together with thyroid ultrasound, orbital computed tomography, serum thyroxine and TRAb, clinical symptoms were used for diagnoses. This entry comes from a study of T cells in Graves' hyperthyroidism and ophthalmopathy.

Findings and caveats of the study: The model forecast ophthalmopathy, anticipating it by a median approximately 6.2 months before onset. Expanded thyroid clonotypes (above 0.001) were mostly also found in blood.

Sequencing was carried out using blood. The clonotype was recovered from a man aged 25 to 45 with Graves' ophthalmopathy. The chain couples TRBV24-1 to TRBJ2-5, with 10 bases identical to TRBD2. The CDR3 spells CATSDLTSGNQETQYF. The CDR3 nucleotides are TGTGCCACCAGTGATTTGACTAGCGGGAATCAAGAGACCCAGTACTTC.